Below are 27 T cell receptor beta chains sequenced from a single sample in a study of cytomegalovirus exposure and HLA in healthy donors. PCR employed 60 Vbeta and 13 Jbeta primers. The data were produced by immunoSEQ multiplex PCR, yet TCRdb's version contains in-frame clones alone and is incomplete. The sample includes more than 95,000 clones, 78% of them seen just once. The sequencing input was PBMCs. Source of these receptors: a woman in her thirties or forties in good health and CMV-seronegative.

The gene calls are TRBV7-9 and TRBJ2-2; TRBD1 aligns across 7 bases. This CDR3 is built from 14 residues. The germline V gene encodes CDR1 SEHNR and CDR2 FQNEAQ (reference sequence). The V gene end was trimmed by 7 bases and the J gene end by 1 base; junction bases not matched to a gene: 3. CDR3 nucleotides: TGTGCCAGCACGGACAGGATGAACACCGGGGAGCTGTTTTTT. Protein product: CASTDRMNTGELFF. Based on the CDR3 plus reference TRBV7-9 and TRBJ2-2, the full variable domain is DTGVSQNPRHKITKRGQNVTFRCDPISEHNRLYWYRQTLGQGPEFLTYFQNEAQLEKSRLLSDRFSAERPKGSFSTLEIQRTEQGDSAMYLCASTDRMNTGELFFGEGSRLTVL.

A single count supports this clone. The chain has TRBV28 and TRBJ1-5; TRBD1 might be the D (6 bases). Germline CDR1 and CDR2: MDHEN and SYDVKM. The CDR3 length is 18 residues. V lost 3 bases and J 0 bases, leaving 18 bases between the germline ends. The CDR3 loop reads CASSLRGWSLTSNQPQHF. The CDR3 region has the DNA TGTGCCAGCAGTTTGAGGGGGTGGAGCCTAACTAGCAATCAGCCCCAGCATTTT.

The chain couples TRBV6-5 to TRBJ1-1; 8 bases align to TRBD1. Germline trimming cut 7 bases from V and 5 bases from J; bases unmatched to any gene: 9. The CDR3 contains 14 residues. Per the germline V gene, CDR1 is MNHEY and CDR2 is SVGAGI. CDR3: CASTPTGAWTEAFF. The DNA for the CDR3 is TGTGCCAGCACTCCGACAGGGGCGTGGACTGAAGCTTTCTTT.

The gene calls are TRBV4-1 and TRBJ1-3; 8 positions match TRBD1. V trimming: 4 bases; J trimming: 0 bases; junction bases outside the gene matches: 2. The V gene's germline CDR1 is MGHRA and CDR2 YSYEKL. CDR3 size: 15 residues. CDR3 DNA: TGCGCCAGCAGCCCCAGGGGGCTCTCTGGAAACACCATATATTTT. It encodes CASSPRGLSGNTIYF.

The chain combines TRBV19 with TRBJ1-1; D unclear. V was clipped by 8 bases and J by 3 bases, with 7 bases between them. The V gene's germline CDR1 is LNHDA and CDR2 SQIVND (reference sequence). The CDR3 covers 11 residues. The CDR3 region is CASLYYTEAFF. The CDR3 DNA is TGTGCCAGTCTTTACTACACTGAAGCTTTCTTT.

Written as DNA, the CDR3 is TGTGCCAGCAGCCAGGGGAACACTGAAGCTTTCTTT. Its translation: CASSQGNTEAFF. The chain carries TRBV25-1 and TRBJ1-1; D possibly corresponds to TRBD1 (5 bases). Germline CDR1 is MGHDK and CDR2 is SYGVNS. V gave up 6 bases and J gave up 1 base, with 6 bases separating them. CDR3 size: 12 residues.

The sample holds a few counts of this clone. This chain connects TRBV7-6 to TRBJ2-5, with a possible D match to TRBD2 (6 bases). Trimming took 3 bases from V and 0 from J, leaving 14 bases between them. CDR1 and CDR2 (germline): SGHVS, FNYEAQ. The CDR3 has 16 residues. Here the CDR3 DNA reads TGTGCCAGCAGCTTTACCCCTGGGGGGTACCAAGAGACCCAGTACTTC. Protein: CASSFTPGGYQETQYF.

This chain joins TRBV2 and TRBJ2-1; weak D call: TRBD1 (5 bases). This CDR3 region has 14 residues. The V gene lost 7 bases and the J gene lost 0 bases, with 10 bases spanning the gap. The germline V gene encodes CDR1 SNHLY and CDR2 FYNNEI. CDR3 DNA: TGTGCCAGCACAGGGCGACGCTCCTACAATGAGCAGTTCTTC. It is translated as CASTGRRSYNEQFF.

The chain combines TRBV7-9 with TRBJ1-2; TRBD1 matches 7 bases. Trimming cost V 8 bases and J 2 bases; bases outside gene matches: 17. Per the germline V gene, CDR1 is SEHNR and CDR2 is FQNEAQ (reference sequence). The CDR3 consists of 17 residues. The CDR3 loop reads CASYGIRDSLTNYGYTF. The DNA of the CDR3 is TGTGCCAGCTACGGTATCCGGGACAGCCTTACAAACTATGGCTACACCTTC.

The CDR3, as DNA: TGTGCCAGCAGCCCCTCTCGGAGAGAGACCCAGTACTTC. As protein: CASSPSRRETQYF. The chain uses TRBV27 and TRBJ2-5; D ambiguous. Germline loops: CDR1 MNHEY, CDR2 SMNVEV (reference sequence). V was cut by 6 bases and J by 4 bases, with 12 bases left in between. This CDR3 comprises 13 residues.

This chain connects TRBV10-3 to TRBJ2-7; 7 nucleotides match TRBD1. CDR1 ENHRY and CDR2 SYGVKD come from the germline V gene. The trim removed 4 bases at V and 6 bases at J, leaving 15 bases unmatched. The CDR3 length is 16 residues. The CDR3 here is CAISGFEVVSGGEQYF. The CDR3 DNA reads as TGTGCCATCAGTGGGTTCGAGGTGGTATCAGGGGGCGAGCAGTACTTC.

V and J are TRBV11-2 and TRBJ2-5, with D maybe TRBD2 (6 bases). Matching the DNA end better, TRBJ2-7 makes the J call doubtful. CDR3 length: 13 residues. The V gene's germline CDR1 is SGHAT and CDR2 FQNNGV. CDR3 DNA sequence: TGTGCCAGCAGCTTAGGCGCGGGGTACGAGCAGTACTTC. This codes for CASSLGAGYEQYF.

The CDR3 DNA sequence: TGTGCCAGCTCACTCTGGACATCCCCGGGCACCGGGGAGCTGTTTTTT. This translates into CASSLWTSPGTGELFF. This chain uses TRBV18 with TRBJ2-2, with D possibly TRBD1 on 5 matching bases. The CDR3 has 16 residues. Germline V gives CDR1 KGHSH, CDR2 LQKENI. Trimming shortened V by 4 bases and J by 4 bases, and 16 bases separated the two germline ends.

The rearrangement links TRBV5-8 to TRBJ1-1, with D unclear. The CDR3 runs 13 residues. V was clipped by 0 bases and J by 7 bases, with 10 bases between them. Germline lookup yields CDR1 SGHTS and CDR2 YDEGEE. The CDR3 loop reads CASSLASGSEAFF. DNA of the CDR3: TGTGCCAGCAGCTTGGCCTCGGGAAGTGAAGCTTTCTTT.

This chain uses TRBV4-1 with TRBJ2-2, with a possible D match to TRBD2 (6 bases). There are 17 residues in the CDR3. Per germline, CDR1 MGHRA and CDR2 YSYEKL. V was pared by 4 bases and J by 7 bases, with 22 bases between. The CDR3 is CASSPPRGMKNFGELFF. DNA of the CDR3: TGCGCCAGCAGCCCCCCTCGCGGGATGAAAAATTTCGGGGAGCTGTTTTTT.

This clone was seen once. The chain carries TRBV28 and TRBJ2-1; the match to TRBD2 covers 10 bases. The CDR3 is 16 residues long. Germline values: CDR1 MDHEN, CDR2 SYDVKM. Losses at the gene ends were 5 bases for V and 6 bases for J; bases not matched to a gene: 10. The CDR3 nucleotides read TGTGCCAGCAGTCCCTCCAGCGGGAGGGCCGTCAATGAGCAGTTCTTC. It codes for CASSPSSGRAVNEQFF. Looking up the rest from reference TRBV28 and TRBJ2-1 gives the full variable domain: DVKVTQSSRYLVKRTGEKVFLECVQDMDHENMFWYRQDPGLGLRLIYFSYDVKMKEKGDIPEGYSVSREKKERFSLILESASTNQTSMYLCASSPSSGRAVNEQFFGPGTRLTVL.

The chain couples TRBV28 to TRBJ1-5; D is ambiguous. Trimming removed 6 bases from V and 4 bases from J, with 4 bases in between. The CDR3 length is 11 residues. Germline V gene data show CDR1 as MDHEN and CDR2 as SYDVKM. The CDR3 is CASSLNQPQHF. The CDR3, as DNA: TGTGCCAGCAGCCTAAATCAGCCCCAGCATTTT. The full variable domain, in which reference TRBV28 and TRBJ1-5 provide the parts outside the CDR3, is DVKVTQSSRYLVKRTGEKVFLECVQDMDHENMFWYRQDPGLGLRLIYFSYDVKMKEKGDIPEGYSVSREKKERFSLILESASTNQTSMYLCASSLNQPQHFGDGTRLSIL.

V is TRBV27 and J is TRBJ1-2; D is possibly TRBD1 (5 bases). The CDR3 runs 12 residues. V lost 3 bases, J lost 6 bases, and 8 bases lay in between. Per the germline V gene, CDR1 is MNHEY and CDR2 is SMNVEV (reference sequence). This CDR3 reads CASSFGGDGYTF. The CDR3 DNA reads as TGTGCCAGCAGTTTCGGGGGGGATGGCTACACCTTC.

J is TRBJ2-2 and V is TRBV5-1; no firm D call. V was cut by 4 bases and J by 7 bases, with 5 bases left in between. Germline values: CDR1 SGHRS, CDR2 YFSETQ. The CDR3 sequence is 11 residues long. CDR3 coding DNA: TGCGCCAGCAGCGAGTACGGGGAGCTGTTTTTT. Translated: CASSEYGELFF.

The chain combines TRBV9 with TRBJ1-3; a weak D match, TRBD1 (5 bases). V lost 0 bases to trimming and J lost 0 bases, with 7 bases between them. The V gene's germline CDR1 is SGDLS and CDR2 YYNGEE. The CDR3 is 15 amino acids. The CDR3 spells CASSVAQGSGNTIYF. In nucleotides, the CDR3 is TGTGCCAGCAGCGTAGCCCAGGGCTCTGGAAACACCATATATTTT.

The J gene is TRBJ2-7, the V gene TRBV10-3, with 8 bases identical to TRBD1. Germline CDR1 ENHRY, CDR2 SYGVKD. J gave up 6 bases and V 5 bases, and 12 bases lay outside the gene matches. The CDR3 is 15 residues long. CDR3 sequence reads: CAISFATGAGSEQYF. Written as DNA, the CDR3 is TGTGCCATCAGTTTTGCGACAGGGGCTGGAAGCGAGCAGTACTTC.

The chain employs TRBV7-9 and TRBJ1-1, with 11 bases aligning to TRBD1. V was pared by 4 bases and J by 5 bases, with 6 bases of the junction left unmatched. Germline V gene sequence: CDR1 SEHNR, CDR2 FQNEAQ (reference sequence). The length of the CDR3 is 15 residues. The CDR3 bases are TGTGCCAGCAGCTCGACCGGGACAGGGGGTACTGAAGCTTTCTTT. Protein product: CASSSTGTGGTEAFF.

The chain uses TRBV27 and TRBJ2-7; D gene uncertain. With 4 bases removed from V and 0 bases from J, the gap between germline ends came to 13 bases. This CDR3 comprises 15 residues. CDR1 and CDR2 (germline): MNHEY, SMNVEV (reference sequence). CDR3 region: CASSSPSTGSYEQYF. The CDR3 DNA reads as TGTGCCAGCAGTTCCCCCTCCACCGGCTCCTACGAGCAGTACTTC.

The chain couples TRBV5-1 to TRBJ2-7, with TRBD1 as a possible D gene (6 bases). Germline V gene data show CDR1 as SGHRS and CDR2 as YFSETQ. The CDR3 runs 15 residues. The V end was cut by 1 base, the J end by 2 bases, with 13 bases between. As DNA, the CDR3 is TGCGCCAGCAGCTTGCTAGGACAGAGCACCTACGAGCAGTACTTC. It is translated as CASSLLGQSTYEQYF.

This clone was seen just once. The CDR3 is CASSLGPGGTEAFF. The CDR3 DNA reads as TGTGCCAGCAGTTTAGGTCCGGGGGGCACTGAAGCTTTCTTT. The genes are TRBV28 and TRBJ1-1; possible D gene TRBD1, 5 bases. Germline CDR1 MDHEN, CDR2 SYDVKM. The V end was cut by 2 bases, the J end by 4 bases, with 11 bases between. The CDR3 has 14 residues.

This clone has just one count. This chain links TRBV4-1 with TRBJ2-3; 7 nucleotides match TRBD1. The CDR3 consists of 16 residues. Germline V gene data show CDR1 as MGHRA and CDR2 as YSYEKL. The junction had 9 bases not matched to a gene; V was cut back by 4 bases and J by 2 bases. CDR3 bases: TGCGCCAGCAGCCGGGGAAGGGGACAGCTCACAGATACGCAGTATTTT. Translated, it gives CASSRGRGQLTDTQYF.

The chain is built from TRBV2 and TRBJ2-7, with D possibly matching TRBD1 (5 bases). CDR3 size: 12 residues. CDR1 is SNHLY, CDR2 FYNNEI, per germline. Deletions cut 4 bases from V and 2 bases from J, with 6 bases between. CDR3 in amino acids: CASSGQTYEQYF. The CDR3 DNA follows: TGTGCCAGCAGTGGACAGACCTACGAGCAGTACTTC.